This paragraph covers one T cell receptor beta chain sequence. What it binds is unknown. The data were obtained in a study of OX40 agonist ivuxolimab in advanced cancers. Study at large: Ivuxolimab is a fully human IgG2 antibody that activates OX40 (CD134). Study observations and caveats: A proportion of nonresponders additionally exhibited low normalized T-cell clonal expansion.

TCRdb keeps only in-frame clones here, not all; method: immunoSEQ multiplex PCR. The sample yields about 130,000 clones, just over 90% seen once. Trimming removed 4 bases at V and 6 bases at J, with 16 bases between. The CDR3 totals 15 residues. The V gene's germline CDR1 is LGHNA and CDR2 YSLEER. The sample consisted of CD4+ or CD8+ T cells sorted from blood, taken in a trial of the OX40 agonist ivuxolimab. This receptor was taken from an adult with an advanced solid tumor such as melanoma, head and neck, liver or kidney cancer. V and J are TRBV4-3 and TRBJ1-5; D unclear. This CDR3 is CASSPTIMGAQPQHF. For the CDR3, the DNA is TGCGCCAGCAGCCCGACGATCATGGGAGCTCAGCCCCAGCATTTT.